These 30 T cell receptor beta chains share one sample of origin, sequenced in a study of T cells in Graves' hyperthyroidism and ophthalmopathy. RNA transcripts were the template for amplifying TCR beta CDR3 regions. HTBI primers were employed in a first-round RT-PCR of the TCR CDR3. Each CDR3 protein is one row after TCRdb ran MiXCR on the multiplex PCR reads. The table lists roughly 500,000 distinct CDR3 sequences, around 50% of them singletons. The sequenced sample consisted of peripheral blood or thyroid tissue (not recorded which). Receptors were obtained from an adult woman with Graves' disease, either hyperthyroidism or ophthalmopathy (not recorded which).

This clonotype showed up many times. The genes are TRBV20-1 and TRBJ1-2; D unresolved. CDR3 length: 17 amino acids. V was trimmed by 2 bases and J by 2 bases, leaving 21 bases between them. Germline CDR1 DFQATT, CDR2 SNEGSKA (reference sequence). CDR3 DNA sequence: TGCAGTGCTAGACGTTTTCCTACCGGGGATAAAAACTATGGCTACACCTTC. It encodes CSARRFPTGDKNYGYTF.

This clonotype was counted only a few times. V and J are TRBV7-9 and TRBJ2-7, with TRBD1 identical over 11 bases. V gave up 6 bases and J gave up 6 bases; unmatched junction bases: 7. Germline V gene data show CDR1 as SEHNR and CDR2 as FQNEAQ (reference sequence). This CDR3 is 14 amino acids long. The CDR3: CASSSTGTGGEQYF. The DNA for the CDR3 is TGTGCCAGCAGTTCTACCGGGACAGGGGGCGAGCAGTACTTC.

This clonotype turned up a few times. A single base separates this from a much larger clone, so it may be a read error. V gene TRBV7-9 combines with J gene TRBJ1-1; no firm D call. The length of the CDR3 is 13 residues. CDR1 is SEHNR, CDR2 FQNEAQ, per germline (reference sequence). The V and J ends lost 2 bases and 4 bases respectively, with 8 bases between them. The CDR3 coding sequence is TGTGCCAGCAGCTTACTTCTGGGCACTGAAGCTTTCTTT. As protein: CASSLLLGTEAFF.

The chain is built from TRBV9 and TRBJ2-6, with 8 bases that match TRBD1. CDR1 SGDLS and CDR2 YYNGEE come from the germline V gene. This CDR3 is built from 16 residues. V lost 3 bases to trimming and J lost 4 bases; unmatched junction nucleotides: 6. CDR3 in amino acids: CASSGPTGAGANVLTF. The CDR3 coding sequence is TGTGCCAGCAGCGGACCGACAGGGGCAGGGGCCAACGTCCTGACTTTC.

This clonotype was observed a handful of times. The genes are TRBV29-1 and TRBJ1-1; D is unclear. The CDR3 has 14 amino acids. CDR1 is SQVTM, CDR2 ANQGSEA, per germline. V shed 4 bases and J shed 0 bases, with 12 bases lying between them. CDR3 coding DNA: TGCAGCGTTGTTAACTGGCAGCTGAACACTGAAGCTTTCTTT. As protein: CSVVNWQLNTEAFF.

A few counts support this clonotype. Relative to the germline gene, one junction end is altered; a read error may explain this. The chain combines TRBV6-6 with TRBJ1-1; 7 bases are shared with TRBD1. CDR1 is MNHNY and CDR2 is SVGAGI in the germline V gene (reference sequence). This CDR3 has 15 amino acids. In nucleotides, the CDR3 is TGTGCCATCAGTGTGCCCGGGACAGCGAGCACTGAAGCTTTCTTT. Translation: CAISVPGTASTEAFF.

The chain couples TRBV29-1 to TRBJ1-2; TRBD1 matches at 9 bases. The J segment lost 2 bases and the V segment lost 7 bases, leaving 5 bases of the junction unmatched. The CDR3 consists of 13 residues. The germline CDR1 and CDR2 sequences are SQVTM and ANQGSEA. As DNA, the CDR3 is TGCAGCGGCGGAGGACAGGGGAACTATGGCTACACCTTC. Translating it yields CSGGGQGNYGYTF.

This clonotype was recorded once. Germline and junction disagree at one end, which may indicate a read error. V usage is TRBV29-1 and J usage is TRBJ2-3, with 7 nucleotides matching TRBD2. The CDR3 has 15 amino acids. Germline CDR1 and CDR2: SQVTM and ANQGSEA. CDR3 in DNA: TGCAGCGTCGAAGGAGCTAGCGGCAGCACAGATACGCAGTATTTT. Its protein is CSVEGASGSTDTQYF.

The chain carries TRBV7-9 and TRBJ2-5; TRBD2 matches at 9 bases. The CDR3 length is 17 residues. The junction had 15 bases not matched to a gene; V was cut back by 5 bases and J by 5 bases. CDR1 is SEHNR, CDR2 FQNEAQ, per germline (reference sequence). This CDR3 is CASSPSPGGRAWETQYF. CDR3 DNA sequence: TGTGCCAGCAGCCCCAGTCCTGGCGGGAGGGCCTGGGAGACCCAGTACTTC.

The chain combines TRBV19 with TRBJ1-2; D unclear. Germline values: CDR1 LNHDA, CDR2 SQIVND (reference sequence). This CDR3 region has 12 residues. Trimming stripped 6 bases from V and 6 bases from J, with 11 bases between. The CDR3 is CASRSASHGYTF. CDR3 nucleotides: TGTGCCAGTAGGAGTGCTAGTCATGGCTACACCTTC.

The chain recombines TRBV20-1 with TRBJ2-7; D ambiguous. The CDR3 spans 14 residues. V gave up 6 bases and J gave up 2 bases, with 17 bases separating them. The germline V gene has CDR1 DFQATT and CDR2 SNEGSKA (reference sequence). The CDR3 region has the DNA TGCAGTGCCCCCGACCGAGCGCGGACCTACGAGCAGTACTTC. Translation gives CSAPDRARTYEQYF.

In its sample, this clonotype was seen many times. J is TRBJ1-5 and V is TRBV5-1, with 8 bases aligning to TRBD1. The CDR3 has 14 amino acids. The V segment lost 4 bases and the J segment 3 bases; nucleotides outside the gene matches: 3. Per the germline V gene, CDR1 is SGHRS and CDR2 is YFSETQ. The CDR3 DNA sequence: TGCGCCAGCAGCCTGACAGGGGACAATCAGCCCCAGCATTTT. Encoded protein: CASSLTGDNQPQHF.

This clonotype appeared many times. For the CDR3, the DNA is TGCGCCAGCAGCCACCGAGGGGGGACAGCGGGAGAGACCCAGTACTTC. It translates to CASSHRGGTAGETQYF. V and J are TRBV4-1 and TRBJ2-5; possibly TRBD1 for D (7 bases). With 3 bases removed from V and 4 bases from J, the gap between germline ends came to 18 bases. This CDR3 is 16 amino acids long. Germline V gene data show CDR1 as MGHRA and CDR2 as YSYEKL.

This clonotype was detected many times. Here the CDR3 DNA reads TGCAGCGTTGCGGTGGGGACAGGGGATGAAAAACTGTTTTTT. Translated, it gives CSVAVGTGDEKLFF. The chain couples TRBV29-1 to TRBJ1-4; 10 nucleotides line up with TRBD1. Germline CDR1 SQVTM, CDR2 ANQGSEA. This CDR3 is built from 14 residues. V lost 4 bases to trimming and J lost 6 bases; unmatched junction nucleotides: 5.

With regard to this clonotype: At one end, the junction sequence differs from germline, possibly due to a read error. The chain carries TRBV7-7 and TRBJ2-5; the D gene is possibly TRBD1 (6 bases). The V gene's germline CDR1 is SSHAT and CDR2 FNYEAQ (reference sequence). There are 14 residues in the CDR3. The CDR3 DNA follows: TGTGCTAGCAGCGCTACAGGGTCCCGAGAGACCCAGCACTTC. It is translated as CASSATGSRETQHF.

This clonotype was observed a handful of times. This sequence joins TRBV7-9 and TRBJ1-1; D not certain. The CDR3 spans 14 residues. From germline, CDR1 is SEHNR and CDR2 FQNEAQ (reference sequence). The ends were cut back, 6 bases at V and 1 base at J, with 12 bases in the middle. The CDR3 DNA sequence: TGTGCCAGCAGTAGCGGGCAGTCGAACACTGAAGCTTTCTTT. This encodes CASSSGQSNTEAFF. Full variable domain (missing parts from reference TRBV7-9 and TRBJ1-1): DTGVSQNPRHKITKRGQNVTFRCDPISEHNRLYWYRQTLGQGPEFLTYFQNEAQLEKSRLLSDRFSAERPKGSFSTLEIQRTEQGDSAMYLCASSSGQSNTEAFFGQGTRLTVV.

The chain links TRBV4-1 to TRBJ1-1, with D hard to call. V was clipped by 1 base and J by 8 bases, with 14 bases between them. The CDR3 is made up of 14 amino acids. Germline lookup yields CDR1 MGHRA and CDR2 YSYEKL. CDR3 protein: CASSQVRSSQEAFF. Here the CDR3 DNA reads TGCGCCAGCAGCCAAGTCCGAAGTTCCCAGGAAGCTTTCTTT.

Remarks on this clonotype: One end of the junction does not line up with germline, which may come from a read error. CDR3 in DNA: TGCGCCAGCAGCTTAGGGGGACCAGCCCAGCATTTT. It specifies CASSLGGPAQHF. The rearrangement uses TRBV7-2 and TRBJ1-5, with a weak D call TRBD1 (6 bases). Germline V CDR1 and CDR2: SGHTA, FQGNSA. This CDR3 spans 12 amino acids.

In this sample, this clonotype turned up a few times. The rearrangement links TRBV20-1 to TRBJ1-5; D perhaps matches TRBD1 (6 bases). Looked up from germline, CDR1 is DFQATT and CDR2 is SNEGSKA (reference sequence). The CDR3 is 15 amino acids. Trimming pared 1 base from V and 6 bases from J, leaving 16 bases between. The CDR3 sequence: CSARGGGGAFQPQHF. The CDR3 DNA reads as TGCAGTGCTAGAGGCGGCGGGGGGGCGTTTCAGCCCCAGCATTTT.

The rearrangement uses TRBV7-9 and TRBJ1-4; D might be TRBD1 (6 bases). V lost 5 bases and J 10 bases, leaving 17 bases between the germline ends. The CDR3 is made up of 14 amino acids. Germline V gene lookup returns CDR1 SEHNR and CDR2 FQNEAQ (reference sequence). CDR3 sequence (DNA): TGTGCCAGCAGCCAAGGGGGAGGGCGGAGAAAACTGTTTTTT. Translating it yields CASSQGGGRRKLFF.

This clonotype was observed at least ten times. This chain joins TRBV20-1 and TRBJ1-1, with 7 bases matching TRBD1. Germline trimming cut 4 bases from V and 0 bases from J; bases unmatched to any gene: 8. Germline CDR1 is DFQATT and CDR2 is SNEGSKA (reference sequence). The CDR3 has 15 residues. Written as DNA, the CDR3 is TGCAGTGCTACGTTAAGGGGGCTCCTGAACACTGAAGCTTTCTTT. It translates to CSATLRGLLNTEAFF.

The genes are TRBV19 and TRBJ1-1, with 7 bases lining up with TRBD1. Germline V gene lookup returns CDR1 LNHDA and CDR2 SQIVND (reference sequence). This CDR3 spans 14 amino acids. Germline trimming cut 4 bases from V and 5 bases from J; bases unmatched to any gene: 7. The CDR3 DNA follows: TGTGCCAGTAGTAACAAACAGGGGAGGACTGAAGCTTTCTTT. Protein: CASSNKQGRTEAFF.

The table lists this clonotype with many counts. The V and J genes are TRBV6-5 and TRBJ1-6; 9 bases are a match to TRBD1. Germline values: CDR1 MNHEY, CDR2 SVGAGI. The CDR3 contains 16 residues. After removal of 6 bases from V and 1 base from J, the junction contained 4 bases not matched to a gene. CDR3 in amino acids: CASRAGTGSYNSPLHF. CDR3 DNA sequence: TGTGCCAGCAGGGCCGGGACAGGGTCCTATAATTCACCCCTCCACTTT.

The rearrangement uses TRBV18 and TRBJ1-2, with D perhaps TRBD1 (5 bases). The CDR3 runs to 16 residues. V was shortened by 3 bases and J by 5 bases, with 19 bases between the two germline ends. The V gene's germline CDR1 is KGHSH and CDR2 LQKENI. CDR3: CASSPASSGTEYGYTF. The CDR3 DNA is TGTGCCAGCTCACCCGCATCCTCCGGGACGGAATATGGCTACACCTTC.

Ten or more counts support this clonotype. The chain has TRBV7-8 and TRBJ2-2; no clear D. The CDR3 contains 13 residues. Trimming removed 5 bases from V and 3 bases from J, with 7 bases in between. Per the germline V gene, CDR1 is SGHVS and CDR2 is FQNEAQ. The CDR3 bases are TGTGCCAGCAGCCGAATCGACACCGGGGAGCTGTTTTTT. Encoded protein: CASSRIDTGELFF.

This clonotype was counted a few times. V usage is TRBV20-1 and J usage is TRBJ2-7; D remains ambiguous. Germline-derived CDR1 and CDR2 are DFQATT and SNEGSKA (reference sequence). The CDR3 spans 12 residues. V lost 2 bases to trimming and J lost 3 bases, with 8 bases between them. The CDR3 DNA follows: TGCAGTGCTAGATCGGGCAACTACGAGCAGTACTTC. It translates to CSARSGNYEQYF.

This chain connects TRBV2 to TRBJ1-6; TRBD1 matches 7 bases. Trimming removed 7 bases from V and 10 bases from J; junction bases left unmatched: 7. CDR1 is SNHLY, CDR2 FYNNEI, per germline. The CDR3 has 13 residues. CDR3 in amino acids: CASNPTGDSPLHF. Here the CDR3 DNA reads TGTGCCAGCAACCCCACAGGGGACTCACCCCTCCACTTT.

This clonotype was seen repeatedly, ten times or more. V and J are TRBV19 and TRBJ1-2, with 11 bases fitting TRBD1. The germline V gene encodes CDR1 LNHDA and CDR2 SQIVND (reference sequence). This CDR3 contains 15 residues. V lost 8 bases and J lost 8; bases outside the gene matches: 13. CDR3 protein: CASHYVAGTGGGYTF. The CDR3 nucleotides read TGTGCCAGTCACTACGTTGCCGGGACAGGGGGAGGCTACACCTTC.

This rearrangement joins TRBV5-5 to TRBJ1-2, with 7 bases aligning to TRBD1. Germline lookup yields CDR1 SGHKS and CDR2 YYEKEE (reference sequence). The CDR3 has 15 amino acids. V lost 2 bases to trimming and J lost 4 bases; unmatched junction nucleotides: 8. The CDR3 nucleotides are TGTGCCAGCAGCTTACCGGGGGACAGCTCCTATGGCTACACCTTC. Protein sequence: CASSLPGDSSYGYTF.

About this clonotype itself: A much more abundant neighbour one base away suggests this may be a read error. The chain combines TRBV7-9 with TRBJ1-5; TRBD1 aligns across 9 bases. Germline values: CDR1 SEHNR, CDR2 FQNEAQ (reference sequence). This CDR3 contains 17 residues. The CDR3 DNA reads as TGTGCCAGCAGCCCCGGCCGGACAGGGGTTAGCAGTCAGCCCCAGCATTTT. This sequence encodes CASSPGRTGVSSQPQHF.